The text below deals with one T cell receptor beta chain. This clonotype was recorded at least ten times. This receptor's antigen is unknown. No clone much larger than this one lies a single base away; base qualities are absent. Adjacent samples were composed of nontumor breast tissue surrounding the tumor. Sequencing used an Illumina HiSeq 2000. Multiplex PCR amplification was used to build the TCR beta chain libraries. The amplified TCR beta chain products were analyzed by high-throughput sequencing. The raw public reads went through TCRdb reprocessing: fastp at Q25, MiXCR clone calling, in-frame beta chains kept. Each CDR3 protein gets just one entry, which takes the most common genes and DNA from the rows behind it. This sample comprises about 13,000 distinct CDR3 sequences, approximately 46% of them detected only once. Of the sample, approximately 40% falls within the top ten clones. The sample comes from a study of breast tumors, draining lymph nodes, adjacent tissues (dated by TCRdb to 2016 to 2017). Regarding the complete study: TCR beta repertoires were compared across tumor, adjacent nontumor tissue and axillary lymph nodes obtained from breast cancer patients. The study aimed to assess the relationships and possible T-cell exchange between tumor, surrounding tissue and draining lymph node repertoires in human breast cancer.

V was cut back by 0 bases and J by 8 bases, leaving a gap of 13 bases between them. The CDR3 has 13 amino acids, counting the end cysteine and phenylalanine. Just the 39-base CDR3 DNA is kept, in frame starting at base 1. From a lookup of the germline V gene, CDR1 and CDR2 are SQVTM and ANQGSEA. Points the paper makes about the study in general: The data were considered consistent with most tumor T cells being derived from the lymph node and subsequently expanding within tumor tissue. T-cell repertoire diversity in tumors was found to be lower than in lymph nodes but higher than in nontumor tissue, and preferential V and J gene usage was observed. The conclusion that tumor T cells originate in lymph nodes was presented as consistent with a hypothesis rather than as directly demonstrated. The similarity between tumor and nontumor tissue repertoires was significantly greater in luminal-like breast cancer than in basal-like breast cancer.

The rearranged chain carries TRBV29-1 and TRBJ1-2; a confident D gene designation cannot be given. The sequence was collected from a female donor with breast cancer. Some clones in this sample may be carry-over from other donors' samples. Sequencing was performed on tumor-adjacent breast tissue. The CDR3: CSVEDLGLQGYTF. The DNA reads as follows: TGCAGCGTTGAAGATTTGGGATTACAAGGCTACACCTTC.